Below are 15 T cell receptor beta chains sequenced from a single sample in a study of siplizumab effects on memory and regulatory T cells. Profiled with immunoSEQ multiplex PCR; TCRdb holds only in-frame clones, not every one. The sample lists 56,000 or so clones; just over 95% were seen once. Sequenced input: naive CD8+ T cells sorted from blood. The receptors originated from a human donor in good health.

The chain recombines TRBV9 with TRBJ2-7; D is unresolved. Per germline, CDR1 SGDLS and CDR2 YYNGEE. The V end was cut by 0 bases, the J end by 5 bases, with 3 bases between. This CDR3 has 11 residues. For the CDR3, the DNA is TGTGCCAGCAGCGTAGGTGACGAGCAGTACTTC. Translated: CASSVGDEQYF.

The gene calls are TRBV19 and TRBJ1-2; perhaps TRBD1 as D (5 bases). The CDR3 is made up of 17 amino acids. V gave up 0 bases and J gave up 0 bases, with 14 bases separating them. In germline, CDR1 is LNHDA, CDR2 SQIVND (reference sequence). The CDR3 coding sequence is TGTGCCAGTAGTATAGATCAGGAGGACATCTCTAACTATGGCTACACCTTC. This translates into CASSIDQEDISNYGYTF.

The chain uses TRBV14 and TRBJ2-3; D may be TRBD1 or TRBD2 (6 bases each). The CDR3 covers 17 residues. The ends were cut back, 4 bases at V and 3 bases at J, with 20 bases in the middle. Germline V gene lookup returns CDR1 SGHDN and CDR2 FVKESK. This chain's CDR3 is CASSPSRARGGTDTQYF. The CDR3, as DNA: TGTGCCAGCAGCCCTTCAAGGGCCAGGGGAGGTACAGATACGCAGTATTTT.

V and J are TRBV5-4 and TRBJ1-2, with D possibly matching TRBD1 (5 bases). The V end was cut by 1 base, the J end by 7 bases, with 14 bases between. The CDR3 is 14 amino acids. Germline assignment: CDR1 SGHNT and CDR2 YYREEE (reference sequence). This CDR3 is CASSLHGEGSGYTF. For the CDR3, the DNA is TGTGCCAGCAGCTTGCACGGAGAGGGGTCTGGCTACACCTTC.

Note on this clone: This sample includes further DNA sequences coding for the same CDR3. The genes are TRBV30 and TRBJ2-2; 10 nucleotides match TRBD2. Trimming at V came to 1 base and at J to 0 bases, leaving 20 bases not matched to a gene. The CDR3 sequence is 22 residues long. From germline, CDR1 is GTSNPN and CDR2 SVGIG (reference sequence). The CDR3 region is CAWSGGQVGSGRALPNTGELFF. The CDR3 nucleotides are TGTGCCTGGAGTGGGGGGCAGGTGGGAAGCGGGAGGGCCCTACCGAACACCGGGGAGCTGTTTTTT.

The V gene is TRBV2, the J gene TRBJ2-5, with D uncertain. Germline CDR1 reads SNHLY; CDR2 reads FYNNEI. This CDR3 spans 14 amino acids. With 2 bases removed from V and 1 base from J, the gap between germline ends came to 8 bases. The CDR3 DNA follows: TGTGCCAGCAGTGAATCGTCCATCCAAGAGACCCAGTACTTC. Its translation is CASSESSIQETQYF.

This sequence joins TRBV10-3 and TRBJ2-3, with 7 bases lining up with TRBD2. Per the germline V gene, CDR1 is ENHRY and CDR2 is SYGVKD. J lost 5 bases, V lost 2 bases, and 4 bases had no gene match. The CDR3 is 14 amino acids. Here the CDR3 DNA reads TGTGCCATCAGTGAGGGACTAGAACAAGATACGCAGTATTTT. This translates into CAISEGLEQDTQYF.

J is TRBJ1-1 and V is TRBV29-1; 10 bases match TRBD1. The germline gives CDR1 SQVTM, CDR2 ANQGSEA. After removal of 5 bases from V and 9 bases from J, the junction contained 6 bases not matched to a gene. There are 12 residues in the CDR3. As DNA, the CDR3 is TGCAGCGTTAGACAGGGGGCAACGAAAGCTTTCTTT. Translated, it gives CSVRQGATKAFF.

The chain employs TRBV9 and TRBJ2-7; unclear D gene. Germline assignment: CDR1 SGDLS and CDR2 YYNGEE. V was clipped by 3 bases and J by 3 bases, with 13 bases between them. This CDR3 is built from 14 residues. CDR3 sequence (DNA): TGTGCCAGCAGCGAAGAGGTTCGTAGCTACGAGCAGTACTTC. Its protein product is CASSEEVRSYEQYF.

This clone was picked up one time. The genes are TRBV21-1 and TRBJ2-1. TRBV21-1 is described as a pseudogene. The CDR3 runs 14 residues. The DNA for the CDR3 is TGTGCCAGCAGCAAAGAACGGACCTACAATGAGCAGTTCTTC. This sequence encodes CASSKERTYNEQFF.

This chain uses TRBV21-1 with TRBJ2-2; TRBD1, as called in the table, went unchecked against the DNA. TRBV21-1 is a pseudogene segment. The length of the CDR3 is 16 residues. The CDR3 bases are TGTGCCAGCAGCAAAGAAAGGGGTAGGGACACCGGGGAGCTGTTTTTT. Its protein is CASSKERGRDTGELFF.

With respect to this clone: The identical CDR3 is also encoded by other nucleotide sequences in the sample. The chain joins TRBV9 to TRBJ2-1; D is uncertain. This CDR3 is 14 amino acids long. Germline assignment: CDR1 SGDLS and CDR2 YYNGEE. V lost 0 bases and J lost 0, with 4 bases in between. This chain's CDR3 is CASSVAGSYNEQFF. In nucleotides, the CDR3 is TGTGCCAGCAGCGTAGCGGGCTCCTACAATGAGCAGTTCTTC.

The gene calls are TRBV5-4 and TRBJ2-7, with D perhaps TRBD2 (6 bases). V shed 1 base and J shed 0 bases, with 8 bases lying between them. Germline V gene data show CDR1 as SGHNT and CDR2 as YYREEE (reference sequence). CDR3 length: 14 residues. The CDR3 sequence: CASSLRGTSYEQYF. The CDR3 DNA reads TGTGCCAGCAGCTTGCGGGGGACCTCCTACGAGCAGTACTTC.

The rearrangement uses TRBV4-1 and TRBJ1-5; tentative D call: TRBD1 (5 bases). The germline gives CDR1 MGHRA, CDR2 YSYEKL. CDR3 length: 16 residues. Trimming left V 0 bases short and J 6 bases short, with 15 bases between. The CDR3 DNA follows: TGCGCCAGCAGCCAAGAAGGCGCAGGGAAGGTTCAGCCCCAGCATTTT. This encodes CASSQEGAGKVQPQHF.

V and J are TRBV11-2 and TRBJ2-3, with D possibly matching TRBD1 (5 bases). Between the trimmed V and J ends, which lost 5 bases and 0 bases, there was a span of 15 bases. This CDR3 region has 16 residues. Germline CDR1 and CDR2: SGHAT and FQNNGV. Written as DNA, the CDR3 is TGTGCCAGCAGCCTACGTGGGGCCACTAGCACAGATACGCAGTATTTT. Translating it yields CASSLRGATSTDTQYF.